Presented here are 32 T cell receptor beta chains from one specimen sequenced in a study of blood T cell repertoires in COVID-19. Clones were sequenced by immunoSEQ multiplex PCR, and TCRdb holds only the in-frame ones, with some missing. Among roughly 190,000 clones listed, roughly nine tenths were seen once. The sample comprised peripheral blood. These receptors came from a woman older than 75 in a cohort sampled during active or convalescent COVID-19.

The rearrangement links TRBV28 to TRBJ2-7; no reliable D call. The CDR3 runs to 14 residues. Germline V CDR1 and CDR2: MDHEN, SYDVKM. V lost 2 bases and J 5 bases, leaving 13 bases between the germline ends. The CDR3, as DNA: TGTGCCAGCAGTTTAACACAGCCCCTCCACGAGCAGTACTTC. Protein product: CASSLTQPLHEQYF.

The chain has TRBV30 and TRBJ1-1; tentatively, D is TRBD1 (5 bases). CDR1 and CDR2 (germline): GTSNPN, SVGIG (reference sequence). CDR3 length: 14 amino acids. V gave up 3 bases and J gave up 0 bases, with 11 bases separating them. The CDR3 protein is CAWSLGGLNTEAFF. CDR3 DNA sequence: TGTGCCTGGAGCCTCGGGGGGTTGAACACTGAAGCTTTCTTT.

This CDR3 reads CASSEAQVDGGGPTDTQYF. Written as DNA, the CDR3 is TGTGCCAGCAGTGAAGCGCAAGTCGATGGCGGGGGTCCCACAGATACGCAGTATTTT. The rearrangement links TRBV2 to TRBJ2-3; the match to TRBD2 covers 7 bases. V lost 0 bases to trimming and J lost 2 bases; unmatched junction nucleotides: 14. CDR1 SNHLY and CDR2 FYNNEI come from the germline V gene. The CDR3 contains 19 residues.

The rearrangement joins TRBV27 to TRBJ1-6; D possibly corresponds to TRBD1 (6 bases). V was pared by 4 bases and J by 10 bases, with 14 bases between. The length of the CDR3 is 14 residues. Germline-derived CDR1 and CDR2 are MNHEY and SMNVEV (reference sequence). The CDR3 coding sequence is TGTGCCAGCAGTTACAGGGTAATAGAGTCACCCCTCCACTTT. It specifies CASSYRVIESPLHF.

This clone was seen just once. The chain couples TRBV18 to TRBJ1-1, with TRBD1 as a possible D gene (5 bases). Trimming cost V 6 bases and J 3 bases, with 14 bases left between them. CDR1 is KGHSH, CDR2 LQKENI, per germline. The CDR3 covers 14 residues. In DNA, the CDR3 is TGTGCCAGCTCCCAATCTAGGGGCGACACTGAAGCTTTCTTT. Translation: CASSQSRGDTEAFF.

The DNA of the CDR3 is TGTGCCAGTAGTATTACGTCGACAGGGGGGAACGAGCAGTACTTC. Its translation is CASSITSTGGNEQYF. The V call is TRBV19, the J call TRBJ2-7; 9 bases map to TRBD1. The V gene end was trimmed by 3 bases and the J gene end by 5 bases; junction bases not matched to a gene: 8. CDR3 size: 15 residues. Germline CDR1 LNHDA, CDR2 SQIVND (reference sequence). Supplemented by reference TRBV19 and TRBJ2-7, the full variable domain reads DGGITQSPKYLFRKEGQNVTLSCEQNLNHDAMYWYRQDPGQGLRLIYYSQIVNDFQKGDIAEGYSVSREKKESFPLTVTSAQKNPTAFYLCASSITSTGGNEQYFGPGTRLTVT.

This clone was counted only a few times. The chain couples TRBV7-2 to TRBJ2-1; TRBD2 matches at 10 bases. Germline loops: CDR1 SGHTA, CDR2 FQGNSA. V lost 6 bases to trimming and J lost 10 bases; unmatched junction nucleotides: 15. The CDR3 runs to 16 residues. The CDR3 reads CASRAPSGGYLGEQFF. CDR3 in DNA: TGTGCCAGCAGGGCACCTAGCGGGGGATACCTCGGAGAGCAGTTCTTC.

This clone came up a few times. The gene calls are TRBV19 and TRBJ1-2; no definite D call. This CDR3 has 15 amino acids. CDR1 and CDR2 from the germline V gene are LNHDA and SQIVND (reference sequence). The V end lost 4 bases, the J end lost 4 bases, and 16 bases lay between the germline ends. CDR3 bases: TGTGCCAGTAGTAGTACCCAAGTGGCCAGCTATGGCTACACCTTC. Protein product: CASSSTQVASYGYTF. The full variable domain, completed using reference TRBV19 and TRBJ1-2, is DGGITQSPKYLFRKEGQNVTLSCEQNLNHDAMYWYRQDPGQGLRLIYYSQIVNDFQKGDIAEGYSVSREKKESFPLTVTSAQKNPTAFYLCASSSTQVASYGYTFGSGTRLTVV.

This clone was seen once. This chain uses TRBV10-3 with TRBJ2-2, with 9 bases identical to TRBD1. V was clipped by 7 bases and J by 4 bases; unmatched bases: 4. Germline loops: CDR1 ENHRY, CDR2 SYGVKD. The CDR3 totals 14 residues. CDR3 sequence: CAITKTGGTGELFF. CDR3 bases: TGTGCCATCACTAAGACAGGGGGCACCGGGGAGCTGTTTTTT.

CDR3 coding DNA: TGTGCCAGCAGCTTAGAGGCAGGCCAAGAGACCCAGTACTTC. Protein: CASSLEAGQETQYF. The chain carries TRBV7-9 and TRBJ2-5; D is ambiguous. The length of the CDR3 is 14 residues. Germline CDR1 reads SEHNR; CDR2 reads FQNEAQ (reference sequence). V gave up 1 base and J gave up 1 base, with 7 bases separating them.

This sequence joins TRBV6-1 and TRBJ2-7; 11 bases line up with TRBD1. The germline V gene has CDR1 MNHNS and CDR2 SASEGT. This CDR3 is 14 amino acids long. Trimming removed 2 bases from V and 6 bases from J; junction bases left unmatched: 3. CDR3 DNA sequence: TGTGCCAGCAGTGAAACCGGGACAGGGGGCGAGCAGTACTTC. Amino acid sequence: CASSETGTGGEQYF.

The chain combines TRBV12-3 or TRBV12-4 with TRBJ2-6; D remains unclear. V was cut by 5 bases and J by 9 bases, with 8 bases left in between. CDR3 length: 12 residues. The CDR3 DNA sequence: TGTGCCAGCAGTCTTTTTAGCAACGTCCTGACTTTC. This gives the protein CASSLFSNVLTF.

CDR3 sequence reads: CASSPRWQDEQFF. In nucleotides, the CDR3 is TGTGCCAGCAGCCCCAGGTGGCAGGATGAGCAGTTCTTC. The genes are TRBV11-3 and TRBJ2-1; D ambiguous. The germline V gene encodes CDR1 SGHNT and CDR2 YENEEA. The CDR3 covers 13 residues. V was pared by 5 bases and J by 8 bases, with 13 bases between. The variable domain in full, with the rest retrieved from reference TRBV11-3 and TRBJ2-1, is EAGVVQSPRYKIIEKKQPVAFWCNPISGHNTLYWYLQNLGQGPELLIRYENEEAVDDSQLPKDRFSAERLKGVDSTLKIQPAELGDSAVYLCASSPRWQDEQFFGPGTRLTVL.

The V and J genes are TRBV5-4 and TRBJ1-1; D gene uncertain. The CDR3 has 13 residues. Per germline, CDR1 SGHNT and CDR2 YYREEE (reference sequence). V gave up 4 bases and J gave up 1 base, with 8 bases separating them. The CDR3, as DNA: TGTGCCAGCAGCAACCGGGAGAACACTGAAGCTTTCTTT. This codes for CASSNRENTEAFF.

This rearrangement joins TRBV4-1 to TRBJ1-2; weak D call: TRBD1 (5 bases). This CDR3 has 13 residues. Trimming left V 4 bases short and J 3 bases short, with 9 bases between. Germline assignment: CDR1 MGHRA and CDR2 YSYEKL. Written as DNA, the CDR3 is TGCGCCAGCAGCCGATGGGGGGACTATGGCTACACCTTC. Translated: CASSRWGDYGYTF.

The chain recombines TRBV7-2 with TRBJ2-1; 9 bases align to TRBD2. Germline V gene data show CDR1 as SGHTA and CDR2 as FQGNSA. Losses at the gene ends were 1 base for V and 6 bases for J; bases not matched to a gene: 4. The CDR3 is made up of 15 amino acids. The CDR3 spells CASSLDWRGGNEQFF. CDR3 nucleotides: TGTGCCAGCAGCTTAGACTGGCGGGGGGGCAATGAGCAGTTCTTC.

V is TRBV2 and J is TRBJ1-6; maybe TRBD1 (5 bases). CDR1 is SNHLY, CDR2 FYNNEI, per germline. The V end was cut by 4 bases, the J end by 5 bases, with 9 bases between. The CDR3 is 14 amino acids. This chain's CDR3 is CASSAGSNNSPLHF. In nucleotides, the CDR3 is TGTGCCAGCAGTGCAGGGTCAAATAATTCACCCCTCCACTTT.

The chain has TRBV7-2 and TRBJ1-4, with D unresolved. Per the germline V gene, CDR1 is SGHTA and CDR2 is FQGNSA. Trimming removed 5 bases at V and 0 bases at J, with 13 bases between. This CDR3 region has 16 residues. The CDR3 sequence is CASSRAGGATNEKLFF. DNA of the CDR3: TGTGCCAGCAGCCGCGCGGGCGGGGCAACTAATGAAAAACTGTTTTTT.

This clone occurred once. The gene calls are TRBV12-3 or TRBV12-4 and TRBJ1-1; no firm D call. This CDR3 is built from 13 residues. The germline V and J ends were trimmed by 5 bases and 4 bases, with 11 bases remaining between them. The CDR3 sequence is CASSELLFTEAFF. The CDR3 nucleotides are TGTGCCAGCAGTGAACTTTTGTTCACTGAAGCTTTCTTT.

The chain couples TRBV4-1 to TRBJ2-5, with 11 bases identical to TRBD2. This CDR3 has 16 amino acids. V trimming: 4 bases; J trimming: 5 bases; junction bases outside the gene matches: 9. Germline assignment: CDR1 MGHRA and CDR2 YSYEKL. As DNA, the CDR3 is TGCGCCAGCAGCCTATTAGCGGGAGGGCCCTCGGAGACCCAGTACTTC. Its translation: CASSLLAGGPSETQYF.

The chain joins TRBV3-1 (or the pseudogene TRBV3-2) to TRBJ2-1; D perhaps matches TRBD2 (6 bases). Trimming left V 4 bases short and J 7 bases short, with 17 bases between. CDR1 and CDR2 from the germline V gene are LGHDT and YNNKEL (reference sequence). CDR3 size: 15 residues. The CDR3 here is CASSPRGRGANEQFF. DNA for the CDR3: TGTGCCAGCAGCCCCCGTGGGCGCGGGGCAAATGAGCAGTTCTTC.

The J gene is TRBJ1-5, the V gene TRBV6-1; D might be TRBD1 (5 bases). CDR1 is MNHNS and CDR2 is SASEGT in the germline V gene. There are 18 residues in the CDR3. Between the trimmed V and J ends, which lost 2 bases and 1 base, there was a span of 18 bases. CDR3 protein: CASSEYWGGGGSNQPQHF. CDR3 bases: TGTGCCAGCAGTGAATATTGGGGTGGGGGAGGAAGCAATCAGCCCCAGCATTTT.

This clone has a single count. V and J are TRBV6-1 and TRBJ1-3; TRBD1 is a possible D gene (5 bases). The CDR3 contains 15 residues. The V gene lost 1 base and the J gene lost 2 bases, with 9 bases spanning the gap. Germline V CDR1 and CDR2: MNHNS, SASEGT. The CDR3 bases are TGTGCCAGCAGTGAAGTGGTGACAGCTGGAAACACCATATATTTT. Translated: CASSEVVTAGNTIYF.

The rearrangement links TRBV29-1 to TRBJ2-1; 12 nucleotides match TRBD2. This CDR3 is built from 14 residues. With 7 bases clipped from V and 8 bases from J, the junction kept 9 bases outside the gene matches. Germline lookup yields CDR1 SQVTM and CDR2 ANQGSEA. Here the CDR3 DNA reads TGCAGCGCCGAACTAGCGGGAGGAGGTTATGAGCAGTTCTTC. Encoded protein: CSAELAGGGYEQFF.

The DNA for the CDR3 is TGTGCCATTGAAAGCGGGAGCGATACAGATACGCAGTATTTT. Amino acid sequence: CAIESGSDTDTQYF. The chain employs TRBV10-3 and TRBJ2-3, with 8 bases matching TRBD2. The CDR3 length is 14 residues. After removal of 9 bases from V and 3 bases from J, the junction contained 8 bases not matched to a gene. Looked up from germline, CDR1 is ENHRY and CDR2 is SYGVKD.

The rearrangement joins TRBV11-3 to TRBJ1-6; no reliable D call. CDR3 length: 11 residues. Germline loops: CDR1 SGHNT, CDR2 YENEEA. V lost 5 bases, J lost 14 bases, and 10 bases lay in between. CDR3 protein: CASSLGISLHF. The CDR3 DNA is TGTGCCAGCAGCCTAGGTATCTCCCTCCACTTT.

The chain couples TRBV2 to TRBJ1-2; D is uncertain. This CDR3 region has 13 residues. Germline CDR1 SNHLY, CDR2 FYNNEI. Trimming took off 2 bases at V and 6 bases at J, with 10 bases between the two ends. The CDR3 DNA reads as TGTGCCAGCAGTGAATCCAGTTTTGATGGCTACACCTTC. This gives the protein CASSESSFDGYTF.

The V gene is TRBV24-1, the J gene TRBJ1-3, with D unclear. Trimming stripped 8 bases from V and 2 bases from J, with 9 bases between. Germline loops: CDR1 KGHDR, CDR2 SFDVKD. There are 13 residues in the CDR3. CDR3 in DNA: TGTGCCACCACCAGCGGTGCTGGAAACACCATATATTTT. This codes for CATTSGAGNTIYF.

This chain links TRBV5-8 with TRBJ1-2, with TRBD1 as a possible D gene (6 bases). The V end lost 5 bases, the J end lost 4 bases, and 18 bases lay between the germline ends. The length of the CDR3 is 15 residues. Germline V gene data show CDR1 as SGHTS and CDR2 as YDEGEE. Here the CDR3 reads CASSSQTGGSYGYTF. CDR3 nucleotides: TGTGCCAGCAGTTCACAGACAGGCGGTTCCTATGGCTACACCTTC.

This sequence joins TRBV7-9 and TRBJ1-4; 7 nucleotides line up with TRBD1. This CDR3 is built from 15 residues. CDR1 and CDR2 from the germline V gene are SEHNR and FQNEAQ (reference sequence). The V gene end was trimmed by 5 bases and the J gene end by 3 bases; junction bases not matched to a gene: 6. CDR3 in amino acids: CASSPNRGPNEKLFF. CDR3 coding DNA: TGTGCCAGCAGCCCTAACAGGGGACCTAATGAAAAACTGTTTTTT. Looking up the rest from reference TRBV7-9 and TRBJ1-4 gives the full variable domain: DTGVSQNPRHKITKRGQNVTFRCDPISEHNRLYWYRQTLGQGPEFLTYFQNEAQLEKSRLLSDRFSAERPKGSFSTLEIQRTEQGDSAMYLCASSPNRGPNEKLFFGSGTQLSVL.

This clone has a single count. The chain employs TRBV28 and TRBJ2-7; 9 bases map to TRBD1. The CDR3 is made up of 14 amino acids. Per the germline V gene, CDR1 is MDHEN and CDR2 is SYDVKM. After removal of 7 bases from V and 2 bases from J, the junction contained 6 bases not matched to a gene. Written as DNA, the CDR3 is TGTGCCAGCACCCCCGGGACAGGGACCTACGAGCAGTACTTC. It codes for CASTPGTGTYEQYF. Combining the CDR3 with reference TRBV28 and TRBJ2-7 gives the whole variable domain DVKVTQSSRYLVKRTGEKVFLECVQDMDHENMFWYRQDPGLGLRLIYFSYDVKMKEKGDIPEGYSVSREKKERFSLILESASTNQTSMYLCASTPGTGTYEQYFGPGTRLTVT.

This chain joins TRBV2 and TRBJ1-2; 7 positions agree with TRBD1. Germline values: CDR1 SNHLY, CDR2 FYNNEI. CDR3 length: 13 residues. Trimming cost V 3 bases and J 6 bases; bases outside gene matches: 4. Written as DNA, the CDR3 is TGTGCCAGCAGTGACAGGGGGATTAATGGCTACACCTTC. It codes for CASSDRGINGYTF.